These 15 T cell receptor beta chains originate from one sample sequenced in a study of OX40 agonist ivuxolimab in advanced cancers. Profiling relied on immunoSEQ multiplex PCR, and the TCRdb table lists in-frame clones only, not all of them. The repertoire holds approximately 60,000 clones, with around 90% as singletons. The sample was CD4+ or CD8+ T cells sorted from blood, taken in a trial of the OX40 agonist ivuxolimab. The receptor set was obtained from an adult with an advanced solid tumor such as melanoma, head and neck, liver or kidney cancer.

This clone was seen once. This chain joins TRBV10-3 and TRBJ2-3; tentative D call: TRBD1 (5 bases). Trimming pared 8 bases from V and 3 bases from J, leaving 9 bases between. This CDR3 has 12 residues. Germline CDR1 reads ENHRY; CDR2 reads SYGVKD. CDR3 region: CAIGAETDTQYF. The CDR3 DNA follows: TGTGCCATCGGGGCTGAAACAGATACGCAGTATTTT.

This clone has more than one count but fewer than ten. The V call is TRBV19, the J call TRBJ1-1; 9 nucleotides match TRBD1. V dropped 3 bases and J dropped 1; count of bases not matched to a gene: 6. Germline V gives CDR1 LNHDA, CDR2 SQIVND (reference sequence). CDR3 length: 16 amino acids. DNA of the CDR3: TGTGCCAGTAGTATTACAGGGGGCGTTGGGAACACTGAAGCTTTCTTT. It yields the protein CASSITGGVGNTEAFF. The full variable domain, completed using reference TRBV19 and TRBJ1-1, is DGGITQSPKYLFRKEGQNVTLSCEQNLNHDAMYWYRQDPGQGLRLIYYSQIVNDFQKGDIAEGYSVSREKKESFPLTVTSAQKNPTAFYLCASSITGGVGNTEAFFGQGTRLTVV.

This clone was seen only a few times. CDR3 residues: CASLGTGLPPYEQYF. In nucleotides, the CDR3 is TGTGCCAGCCTCGGGACAGGGCTACCCCCCTACGAGCAGTACTTC. V usage is TRBV28 and J usage is TRBJ2-7, with 9 nucleotides matching TRBD1. Germline assignment: CDR1 MDHEN and CDR2 SYDVKM. The V segment lost 8 bases and the J segment 2 bases; nucleotides outside the gene matches: 10. This CDR3 is 15 amino acids long.

V and J are TRBV4-3 and TRBJ2-7; D is possibly TRBD1 or TRBD2 (5 bases each). CDR1 is LGHNA and CDR2 is YSLEER in the germline V gene. The CDR3 covers 15 residues. V lost 3 bases, J lost 6 bases, and 18 bases lay in between. The DNA of the CDR3 is TGCGCCAGCAGCCAGAGTCTGGGGGAGCACCGCGAGCAGTACTTC. Translating it yields CASSQSLGEHREQYF.

The chain combines TRBV27 with TRBJ1-1; TRBD1 matches at 7 bases. This CDR3 spans 14 amino acids. J lost 7 bases, V lost 5 bases, and 10 bases had no gene match. Germline lookup yields CDR1 MNHEY and CDR2 SMNVEV (reference sequence). The CDR3 sequence is CASSGFRDRDEAFF. The CDR3 nucleotides are TGTGCCAGCAGTGGGTTCCGCGACAGGGATGAAGCTTTCTTT.

The CDR3 bases are TGTGCCAGCAGTTTATCCGCCTTGGTTTACGGGGCCAACGTCCTGACTTTC. This sequence encodes CASSLSALVYGANVLTF. The chain couples TRBV27 to TRBJ2-6; unclear D gene. The CDR3 is 17 amino acids. The germline V gene has CDR1 MNHEY and CDR2 SMNVEV (reference sequence). The ends were cut back, 0 bases at V and 4 bases at J, with 13 bases in the middle.

V usage is TRBV6-1 and J usage is TRBJ1-2; a possible D gene is TRBD1 (5 bases). This CDR3 region has 13 residues. CDR1 is MNHNS and CDR2 is SASEGT in the germline V gene. V dropped 8 bases and J dropped 5 bases, with 15 bases sitting between them. The CDR3 region has the DNA TGTGCCAGCGAGTGGGGGGAGGGATATGGCTACACCTTC. Its translation is CASEWGEGYGYTF.

The chain has TRBV5-6 and TRBJ2-1; D not certain. The CDR3 sequence is 11 residues long. Trimming left V 0 bases short and J 9 bases short, with 4 bases between. Germline V CDR1 and CDR2: SGHDT, YYEEEE. The CDR3 DNA reads as TGTGCCAGCAGCTTGGGGGGTGAGCAGTTCTTC. The encoded protein is CASSLGGEQFF.

The chain employs TRBV29-1 and TRBJ2-7, with TRBD1 identical over 9 bases. Germline V gives CDR1 SQVTM, CDR2 ANQGSEA. The CDR3 runs to 13 residues. Trimming at V came to 7 bases and at J to 3 bases, leaving 7 bases not matched to a gene. This CDR3 is CSAQDRGRYEQYF. In nucleotides, the CDR3 is TGCAGCGCACAGGACAGGGGTCGCTACGAGCAGTACTTC.

The chain recombines TRBV5-6 with TRBJ2-7; 7 bases map to TRBD1. CDR3 length: 14 residues. Germline V gives CDR1 SGHDT, CDR2 YYEEEE. The J segment lost 2 bases and the V segment lost 3 bases, leaving 5 bases of the junction unmatched. The CDR3 DNA is TGTGCCAGCAGCTCGGGACAGCGAACCTACGAGCAGTACGTC. Protein: CASSSGQRTYEQYV.

In this sample, this clone turned up a few times. The V call is TRBV7-9, the J call TRBJ2-6; possible D gene TRBD1, 6 bases. This CDR3 comprises 16 residues. Deletions cut 5 bases from V and 0 bases from J, with 11 bases between. Germline CDR1 is SEHNR and CDR2 is FQNEAQ (reference sequence). The CDR3 sequence: CASSTDRDSGANVLTF. The CDR3 DNA is TGTGCCAGCAGCACGGACAGAGACTCTGGGGCCAACGTCCTGACTTTC.

The CDR3 sequence: CASSLVNADTYNEQFF. The CDR3 DNA is TGTGCCAGCAGCCTAGTGAATGCGGACACCTACAATGAGCAGTTCTTC. V is TRBV9 and J is TRBJ2-1; tentative D call: TRBD1 (5 bases). Trimming took 4 bases from V and 2 from J, leaving 16 bases between them. Per germline, CDR1 SGDLS and CDR2 YYNGEE. This CDR3 spans 16 amino acids.

The chain uses TRBV6-4 and TRBJ2-3, with D uncertain. CDR1 is MRHNA, CDR2 SNTAGT, per germline. Trimming removed 3 bases from V and 6 bases from J, with 10 bases in between. CDR3 length: 13 residues. CDR3 DNA: TGTGCCAGCAGTGATTACACGTGGGATACGCAGTATTTT. This codes for CASSDYTWDTQYF.

The chain carries TRBV6-4 and TRBJ2-2; D is undetermined. Germline V CDR1 and CDR2: MRHNA, SNTAGT. The CDR3 totals 16 residues. Trimming stripped 5 bases from V and 5 bases from J, with 18 bases between. The CDR3 reads CASSINPESSTGELFF. DNA of the CDR3: TGTGCCAGCAGTATTAATCCCGAGTCATCAACCGGGGAGCTGTTTTTT.

The V gene is TRBV7-9, the J gene TRBJ2-5; no definite D call. V lost 5 bases and J lost 4, with 8 bases in between. This CDR3 has 12 amino acids. Germline V CDR1 and CDR2: SEHNR, FQNEAQ (reference sequence). Here the CDR3 reads CASSLIGETQYF. The CDR3 bases are TGTGCCAGCAGCCTTATTGGAGAGACCCAGTACTTC.